The 20 T cell receptor beta chains reported below all come from one sample, sequenced in a study of early T cells in non-severe SARS-CoV-2 infection. TCRdb analysed the 5' RACE reads with MiXCR anew, one entry per CDR3 protein. Here the sample spans more than 35,000 distinct CDR3 sequences, 11% being singletons. The source material was whole blood. All receptors derive from an adult who was a healthcare worker with PCR-confirmed SARS-CoV-2 infection or an uninfected control (not recorded which).

This clonotype was found many times. This rearrangement joins TRBV12-3 or TRBV12-4 to TRBJ2-1, with TRBD1 matching over 7 bases. The length of the CDR3 is 12 residues. Trimming took 6 bases from V and 10 from J; bases not matched to a gene: 6. Here the CDR3 DNA reads TGTGCCAGCAGAACACAGGGGACCGAGCAGTTCTTC. Protein product: CASRTQGTEQFF.

This clonotype appeared a few times. V usage is TRBV6-4 and J usage is TRBJ2-6; no firm D call. V was pared by 2 bases and J by 3 bases, with 5 bases between. The CDR3 covers 14 residues. CDR1 and CDR2 from the germline V gene are MRHNA and SNTAGT. The CDR3 DNA follows: TGTGCCAGCAGTGACGGGGTTGGGGCCAACGTCCTGACTTTC. Translating it yields CASSDGVGANVLTF.

This clonotype has ten or more counts. The gene calls are TRBV10-3 and TRBJ1-3; possibly TRBD1 for D (5 bases). Trimming cost V 10 bases and J 7 bases, with 17 bases left between them. CDR1 is ENHRY, CDR2 SYGVKD, per germline. The CDR3 is 13 amino acids. The CDR3 coding sequence is TGTGCCAACAGGCCCCTCGGAGGGAACACCATATATTTT. Translated, it gives CANRPLGGNTIYF.

There are a few counts of this clonotype. This rearrangement joins TRBV20-1 to TRBJ2-3; tentatively, D is TRBD2 (6 bases). From germline, CDR1 is DFQATT and CDR2 SNEGSKA (reference sequence). The germline V and J ends were trimmed by 1 base and 0 bases, with 17 bases remaining between them. The CDR3 consists of 17 residues. DNA for the CDR3: TGCAGTGCTAGAGGCGAGGGACTGACCACTAGCACAGATACGCAGTATTTT. Its translation is CSARGEGLTTSTDTQYF.

The sample holds many counts of this clonotype. The CDR3 sequence is CSARDSFREGSYGYTF. The CDR3 bases are TGCAGTGCTAGAGATAGTTTCAGGGAGGGTTCCTATGGCTACACCTTC. V and J are TRBV20-1 and TRBJ1-2, with D possibly being TRBD1 (5 bases). The CDR3 is 16 residues long. V lost 0 bases to trimming and J lost 4 bases, with 18 bases between them. Germline values: CDR1 DFQATT, CDR2 SNEGSKA (reference sequence).

This clonotype was picked up many times. This chain connects TRBV3-1 to TRBJ2-1, with D perhaps TRBD1 or TRBD2 (5 bases each). CDR3 length: 14 residues. Per the germline V gene, CDR1 is LGHDT and CDR2 is YNNKEL (reference sequence). V gave up 6 bases and J gave up 6 bases, with 15 bases separating them. The CDR3 sequence is CASRGRDLGNEQFF. DNA of the CDR3: TGTGCCAGCAGAGGCCGGGACCTCGGCAATGAGCAGTTCTTC.

This clonotype was recorded at least ten times. This sequence joins TRBV14 and TRBJ2-2; 7 bases agree with TRBD1. Unmatched junction bases numbered 7, after V lost 5 bases and J lost 7 bases. This CDR3 is 14 amino acids long. Germline values: CDR1 SGHDN, CDR2 FVKESK. The CDR3: CASSVDRVGGELFF. The CDR3 DNA follows: TGTGCCAGCAGCGTCGACAGGGTTGGCGGGGAGCTGTTTTTT.

At least ten counts were recorded for this clonotype. J is TRBJ2-1 and V is TRBV6-1; no firm D call. V was pared by 0 bases and J by 7 bases, with 22 bases between. The CDR3 loop spans 18 amino acids. The germline V gene has CDR1 MNHNS and CDR2 SASEGT. The CDR3 coding sequence is TGTGCCAGCAGTGAAGCGATATTAGATCCCAGCGAACGGAATGAGCAGTTCTTC. Amino acids: CASSEAILDPSERNEQFF.

In its sample, this clonotype was seen many times. The chain has TRBV20-1 and TRBJ2-5, with 7 bases that match TRBD2. Germline V gene data show CDR1 as DFQATT and CDR2 as SNEGSKA (reference sequence). V lost 5 bases and J lost 4; bases outside the gene matches: 10. This CDR3 is 14 amino acids long. CDR3 loop: CSARIAGVGETQYF. Here the CDR3 DNA reads TGCAGTGCTCGGATAGCGGGTGTCGGAGAGACCCAGTACTTC.

This clonotype was recorded a few times. This rearrangement joins TRBV6-2 or TRBV6-3 to TRBJ1-1; no clear D. CDR3 length equals 15 residues. Trimming stripped 2 bases from V and 1 base from J, with 11 bases between. Germline CDR1 reads MNHEY; CDR2 reads SVGEGT. CDR3 protein: CASSYAGIQNTEAFF. DNA for the CDR3: TGTGCCAGCAGTTACGCCGGCATCCAGAACACTGAAGCTTTCTTT.

This chain links TRBV20-1 with TRBJ2-1; D remains unclear. The CDR3 is made up of 13 amino acids. Per the germline V gene, CDR1 is DFQATT and CDR2 is SNEGSKA (reference sequence). Trimming cost V 4 bases and J 2 bases, with 9 bases left between them. The DNA for the CDR3 is TGCAGTGCTAACCAGCCTACCTACAATGAGCAGTTCTTC. This gives the protein CSANQPTYNEQFF.

In its sample, this clonotype was seen a few times. V is TRBV7-2 and J is TRBJ2-1; D may be TRBD2 (6 bases). This CDR3 is 15 amino acids long. The germline CDR1 and CDR2 sequences are SGHTA and FQGNSA. V was trimmed by 7 bases and J by 2 bases, leaving 15 bases between them. This CDR3 reads CASTPEAGPYNEQFF. DNA for the CDR3: TGTGCCAGCACCCCAGAGGCGGGGCCCTACAATGAGCAGTTCTTC.

This clonotype has a count of ten or more. This chain joins TRBV5-1 and TRBJ2-3; 8 nucleotides agree with TRBD2. The CDR3 consists of 16 residues. The trim removed 0 bases at V and 0 bases at J, leaving 3 bases unmatched. CDR1 SGHRS and CDR2 YFSETQ come from the germline V gene. The CDR3 loop is CASSLGIAGSTDTQYF. DNA for the CDR3: TGCGCCAGCAGCTTGGGTATAGCGGGAAGCACAGATACGCAGTATTTT.

This clonotype was picked up many times. CDR3 nucleotides: TGTGCCAGCGGGTCGGAGGGAGGCGCAGATACGCAGTATTTT. This gives the protein CASGSEGGADTQYF. The chain recombines TRBV28 with TRBJ2-3; D might be TRBD2 (6 bases). Germline CDR1 and CDR2: MDHEN and SYDVKM. V lost 8 bases, J lost 4 bases, and 16 bases lay in between. This CDR3 is built from 14 residues.

This clonotype was counted at least ten times. V is TRBV27 and J is TRBJ2-7; D is ambiguous. The CDR3 sequence is 17 residues long. Trimming left V 5 bases short and J 3 bases short, with 23 bases between. Germline V gene lookup returns CDR1 MNHEY and CDR2 SMNVEV (reference sequence). CDR3 sequence reads: CASSPARVNGELYEQYF. In DNA, the CDR3 is TGTGCCAGCAGTCCTGCCCGAGTCAACGGAGAGCTCTACGAGCAGTACTTC.

This clonotype showed up many times. The V gene is TRBV10-3, the J gene TRBJ1-1, with 12 nucleotides matching TRBD1. The V gene end was trimmed by 5 bases and the J gene end by 0 bases; junction bases not matched to a gene: 7. Germline V gene lookup returns CDR1 ENHRY and CDR2 SYGVKD. The CDR3 loop spans 17 amino acids. Here the CDR3 DNA reads TGTGCCATCAGTCCGGGACAGGGGGCAAGGATGAACACTGAAGCTTTCTTT. Its protein product is CAISPGQGARMNTEAFF.

This clonotype was observed a few times. The chain uses TRBV5-1 and TRBJ1-1; the match to TRBD1 covers 8 bases. This CDR3 comprises 15 residues. Trimming cost V 0 bases and J 2 bases; bases outside gene matches: 3. The germline V gene has CDR1 SGHRS and CDR2 YFSETQ. DNA for the CDR3: TGCGCCAGCAGCTTGGGGGACAGGCGAAACACTGAAGCTTTCTTT. Translation: CASSLGDRRNTEAFF. The full variable domain, its missing parts supplied by reference TRBV5-1 and TRBJ1-1, is KAGVTQTPRYLIKTRGQQVTLSCSPISGHRSVSWYQQTPGQGLQFLFEYFSETQRNKGNFPGRFSGRQFSNSRSEMNVSTLELGDSALYLCASSLGDRRNTEAFFGQGTRLTVV.

This clonotype was observed a few times. The J gene is TRBJ2-3, the V gene TRBV13; the D gene could be TRBD1 or TRBD2 (5 bases each). The CDR3 spans 13 residues. V was cut by 5 bases and J by 7 bases, with 13 bases left in between. CDR1 is PRHDT and CDR2 is FYEKMQ in the germline V gene (reference sequence). This CDR3 is CASSRPGPNTQYF. For the CDR3, the DNA is TGTGCCAGCAGCCGCCCGGGACCGAATACGCAGTATTTT.

This clonotype was seen at least ten times. V usage is TRBV20-1 and J usage is TRBJ1-2, with D perhaps matching TRBD1 (6 bases). This CDR3 has 13 residues. Germline CDR1 DFQATT, CDR2 SNEGSKA (reference sequence). V lost 4 bases to trimming and J lost 1 base, with 10 bases between them. CDR3 DNA sequence: TGCAGTGCTAACCGGGACAATAACTATGGCTACACCTTC. Amino acid sequence: CSANRDNNYGYTF.

CDR3 bases: TGTGCCAGCAAGTTCGGGAGTGGGGACAATGAGCAGTTCTTC. This codes for CASKFGSGDNEQFF. The J gene is TRBJ2-1, the V gene TRBV2; weak D call: TRBD2 (6 bases). CDR1 is SNHLY and CDR2 is FYNNEI in the germline V gene. CDR3 length equals 14 residues. V dropped 7 bases and J dropped 5 bases, with 15 bases sitting between them.